The T cell receptor beta chain described here comes from a study of monozygotic twins with inflammatory bowel disease. The CDR3 spans 12 residues. The V gene's germline CDR1 is DFQATT and CDR2 SNEGSKA (reference sequence). Details on this clonotype: The antigen remains undetermined.

The study, taken as a whole, reports: Concordance status among twins (concordant versus discordant) showed no link to repertoire similarity, possibly from limited power.

Generation of cDNA took place in eight separate reactions per sample. TCRdb reanalyzed the 5' RACE reads, giving one entry per CDR3 protein sequence and no DNA. The table for this sample gives some 160,000 distinct CDR3 sequences. Per donor, approximately 2.3 ml of blood was collected and frozen. The chain combines TRBV20-1 with TRBJ1-1; TCRdb reports TRBD1, a call that lacks DNA to check it against. The sequencing input was blood. The TCR was taken from a human donor with ulcerative colitis or Crohn's disease, or a healthy co-twin of an affected twin (not recorded which). CDR3 residues: CSAPTDRGEAFF.